These T cell receptor beta chains were read from a single sample in a study of spatial heterogeneity in lung cancer. TCRdb analysed the 5' RACE reads with MiXCR anew, one entry per CDR3 protein. The sample carries 25,000 or so distinct CDR3 sequences, approximately 3% recorded once. The source was PBMCs, collected at surgery. The source is a female donor with early-stage non-small cell lung cancer. CDR3s include the opening cysteine and the closing phenylalanine or tryptophan. The order of the fields is V gene, D gene, J gene, clone size, CDR3 DNA, CDR3 protein. D genes are given only for firm matches. Not every row has a clone size; where given, it reads once, few, many or a size class.

V gene: TRBV7-9
D gene: -
J gene: TRBJ2-3
clone size: many
CDR3 DNA: TGTGCCAGCAGCTTAGCGATAACAGATACGCAGTATTTT
CDR3 protein: CASSLAITDTQYF

V gene: TRBV28
D gene: -
J gene: TRBJ2-3
clone size: many
CDR3 DNA: TGTGCCAGCGGTGGCCCGAAACTCACAGATACGCAGTATTTT
CDR3 protein: CASGGPKLTDTQYF

V gene: TRBV20-1
D gene: -
J gene: TRBJ1-6
clone size: many
CDR3 DNA: TGCAGTGCCATTGGCGGGACGGGGAATAATTCACCCCTCCACTTT
CDR3 protein: CSAIGGTGNNSPLHF

V gene: TRBV5-4
D gene: TRBD2
J gene: TRBJ2-7
clone size: many
CDR3 DNA: TGTGCCAGCAGCTCCCCACTAGCGGGAGACTACGAGCAGTACTTC
CDR3 protein: CASSSPLAGDYEQYF

V gene: TRBV20-1
D gene: -
J gene: TRBJ2-7
clone size: many
CDR3 DNA: TGCAGTGCTAGGGAACAGGGAAAGCAGTACTTC
CDR3 protein: CSAREQGKQYF

V gene: TRBV12-3/TRBV12-4
D gene: -
J gene: TRBJ2-3
clone size: many
CDR3 DNA: TGTGCCAGCAGTTTAAGTGGGAGGACAGATACGCAGTATTTT
CDR3 protein: CASSLSGRTDTQYF

V gene: TRBV4-2
D gene: -
J gene: TRBJ1-1
clone size: many
CDR3 DNA: TGTGCCAGCTCCCCCGGTTTGACTGAAGCTTTCTTT
CDR3 protein: CASSPGLTEAFF

V gene: TRBV4-1
D gene: TRBD2
J gene: TRBJ2-1
clone size: many
CDR3 DNA: TGCGCCAGCAGCCAAGATACCCGGGAGGGCCGGGCGTTCTTC
CDR3 protein: CASSQDTREGRAFF

V gene: TRBV28
D gene: -
J gene: TRBJ2-5
clone size: many
CDR3 DNA: TGTGCCAGCAGTCAAGAGACCCAGTACTTC
CDR3 protein: CASSQETQYF

V gene: TRBV7-9
D gene: TRBD2
J gene: TRBJ2-3
clone size: -
CDR3 DNA: TGTGCCAGCAGCGTACTAGCGGGAGCCTTCACAGATACGCAGTATTTT
CDR3 protein: CASSVLAGAFTDTQYF

V gene: TRBV6-6
D gene: -
J gene: TRBJ1-1
clone size: many
CDR3 DNA: TGTGCCAGCAGTAACGGACGACTGAACACTGAAGCTTTCTTT
CDR3 protein: CASSNGRLNTEAFF

V gene: TRBV9
D gene: TRBD1
J gene: TRBJ2-2
clone size: many
CDR3 DNA: TGTGCCAGCAGCGTGGCAGGGGGCGACACCGGGGAGCTGTTTTTT
CDR3 protein: CASSVAGGDTGELFF

V gene: TRBV24-1
D gene: -
J gene: TRBJ1-1
clone size: many
CDR3 DNA: TGTGCCACCAGTGTCCCAGGGCAGACTGAAGCTTTCTTT
CDR3 protein: CATSVPGQTEAFF

V gene: TRBV20-1
D gene: -
J gene: TRBJ2-3
clone size: many
CDR3 DNA: TGCAGTGCGGGGACCGGGAATAGTGCAGATACGCAGTATTTT
CDR3 protein: CSAGTGNSADTQYF

V gene: TRBV20-1
D gene: TRBD2
J gene: TRBJ2-7
clone size: -
CDR3 DNA: TGCAGTGCTAGAGATGGGGCTAGCGGGAGTTTCGAGCAGTACTTC
CDR3 protein: CSARDGASGSFEQYF

V gene: TRBV6-5
D gene: -
J gene: TRBJ2-6
clone size: -
CDR3 DNA: TGTGCCAGCAGTTACGCTGGGGCCAACGTCCTGACTTTC
CDR3 protein: CASSYAGANVLTF

V gene: TRBV20-1
D gene: TRBD2
J gene: TRBJ2-7
clone size: many
CDR3 DNA: TGCAGTGCTAGAGTGCCTAGCGGGACCTACGAGCAGTACTTC
CDR3 protein: CSARVPSGTYEQYF

V gene: TRBV7-8
D gene: -
J gene: TRBJ2-1
clone size: -
CDR3 DNA: TGTGCCAGCAGCTTGACTAGGGTAGATCGAGATGAGCAGTTCTTC
CDR3 protein: CASSLTRVDRDEQFF

V gene: TRBV7-2
D gene: TRBD1
J gene: TRBJ1-5
clone size: many
CDR3 DNA: TGTGCCAGCAGCTATCAACAGGGGAAGGTGCCCCAGCATTTT
CDR3 protein: CASSYQQGKVPQHF

V gene: TRBV29-1
D gene: -
J gene: TRBJ1-2
clone size: medium-sized
CDR3 DNA: TGCAGCGTTGAACAGAGCTCGGATATCGGCTATGGCTACACCTTC
CDR3 protein: CSVEQSSDIGYGYTF

V gene: TRBV18
D gene: TRBD2
J gene: TRBJ2-7
clone size: many
CDR3 DNA: TGTGCCAGCTCACCGGTGGGGGGGTACGAGCAGTACTTC
CDR3 protein: CASSPVGGYEQYF

V gene: TRBV6-6
D gene: -
J gene: TRBJ2-2
clone size: -
CDR3 DNA: TGTGCCAGCAGTCACTTTGAAGCCTCCAACACCGGGGAGCTGTTTTTT
CDR3 protein: CASSHFEASNTGELFF

V gene: TRBV9
D gene: -
J gene: TRBJ2-4
clone size: -
CDR3 DNA: TGTGCCAGCAGCCCCGGGGAGCACAGAGCCCACCAGGGGGGAGCTAGCGGAGGAAACATTCAGTACTTC
CDR3 protein: CASSPGEHRAHQGGASGGNIQYF

V gene: TRBV2
D gene: -
J gene: TRBJ2-2
clone size: medium-sized
CDR3 DNA: TGTGCCAGCAGTGAGGTCCCTCCCGGGACCGGGGAGCTGTTTTTT
CDR3 protein: CASSEVPPGTGELFF

V gene: TRBV14
D gene: -
J gene: TRBJ2-4
clone size: -
CDR3 DNA: TGTGCCAGCAGCCAAGTCGGAGGGCTAAACATTCAGTACTTC
CDR3 protein: CASSQVGGLNIQYF

V gene: TRBV7-9
D gene: -
J gene: TRBJ1-1
clone size: many
CDR3 DNA: TGTGCCAGCAGCTTAGTTTCCCAATTGACGGGGGATTCATACATGAACACTGAAGCTTTCTTT
CDR3 protein: CASSLVSQLTGDSYMNTEAFF

V gene: TRBV21-1
D gene: -
J gene: TRBJ2-7
clone size: many
CDR3 DNA: TGTGCCAGCAGCAAAAGGTGCCTGGGGCGAGTCATATACGAGCAGTACTTC
CDR3 protein: CASSKRCLGRVIYEQYF

V gene: TRBV7-6
D gene: -
J gene: TRBJ1-2
clone size: few
CDR3 DNA: TGTGCCAGCAGCTTAGGGGGACCGCACTATGGCTACACCTTC
CDR3 protein: CASSLGGPHYGYTF

V gene: TRBV6-1
D gene: -
J gene: TRBJ1-2
clone size: many
CDR3 DNA: TGTGCCAGCAGTGACCGACAGGACAACTATGGCTACACCTTC
CDR3 protein: CASSDRQDNYGYTF

V gene: TRBV9
D gene: TRBD1
J gene: TRBJ2-1
clone size: few
CDR3 DNA: TGTGCCAGCAGCAATGGACAGGGGCTCAATGAGCAGTTCTTC
CDR3 protein: CASSNGQGLNEQFF

V gene: TRBV7-9
D gene: TRBD1
J gene: TRBJ1-1
clone size: medium-sized
CDR3 DNA: TGTGCCAGCAGCCAAATACAGGGGGGAACTGAAGCTTTCTTT
CDR3 protein: CASSQIQGGTEAFF

V gene: TRBV6-1
D gene: -
J gene: TRBJ2-7
clone size: many
CDR3 DNA: TGTGCCAGCAGTGCCGCGTTCGGGAGATACGAGCAGTACTTC
CDR3 protein: CASSAAFGRYEQYF

V gene: TRBV27
D gene: -
J gene: TRBJ2-1
clone size: many
CDR3 DNA: TGTGCCAGCAGCATTAGCGCGAGCTCCTACAATGAGCAGTTCTTC
CDR3 protein: CASSISASSYNEQFF

V gene: TRBV24-1
D gene: -
J gene: TRBJ2-1
clone size: many
CDR3 DNA: TGTGCCACCAGTGAGCAGCTTGAGCAGTTCTTC
CDR3 protein: CATSEQLEQFF

V gene: TRBV7-2
D gene: TRBD2
J gene: TRBJ2-5
clone size: many
CDR3 DNA: TGTGCCAGCAGCTTAGGGCCCGGGACTAGCGGGACTCGGGCCCAGTACTTC
CDR3 protein: CASSLGPGTSGTRAQYF

V gene: TRBV7-9
D gene: TRBD2
J gene: TRBJ2-7
clone size: many
CDR3 DNA: TGTGCCAGCAGCTTAGCGTCATCGCGGGAGTTTTACCTAGGCGCCTACGAGCAGTACTTC
CDR3 protein: CASSLASSREFYLGAYEQYF

V gene: TRBV27
D gene: TRBD2
J gene: TRBJ2-3
clone size: many
CDR3 DNA: TGTGCCAGCAGTTCCCCGACCCGTAGACTAGCGGGCAGCACAGATACGCAGTATTTT
CDR3 protein: CASSSPTRRLAGSTDTQYF

V gene: TRBV3-1
D gene: -
J gene: TRBJ2-5
clone size: many
CDR3 DNA: TGTGCCAGCAGCCAACCACCAGGAGAAGAGACCCAGTACTTC
CDR3 protein: CASSQPPGEETQYF

V gene: TRBV20-1
D gene: -
J gene: TRBJ1-1
clone size: few
CDR3 DNA: TGCAGTGCTAGTAAGCGGGTTTTCACCACTGAAGCTTTCTTT
CDR3 protein: CSASKRVFTTEAFF

V gene: TRBV21-1
D gene: -
J gene: TRBJ2-5
clone size: medium-sized
CDR3 DNA: TGTGCCAGCAGCCGCGCGCCCCAGTACTTC
CDR3 protein: CASSRAPQYF

V gene: TRBV2
D gene: -
J gene: TRBJ2-5
clone size: many
CDR3 DNA: TGTGCCATTCTCAGGGTTTTAGAGACCCAGTACTTC
CDR3 protein: CAILRVLETQYF

V gene: TRBV20-1
D gene: -
J gene: TRBJ2-2
clone size: many
CDR3 DNA: TGCAGTGCTAGAGCCACTATCCGCGGGGAGCTGTTTTTT
CDR3 protein: CSARATIRGELFF

V gene: TRBV2
D gene: -
J gene: TRBJ1-4
clone size: many
CDR3 DNA: TGTGCCAGCAGTGAATGGGGAAGTACTGAAAAACTGTTTTTT
CDR3 protein: CASSEWGSTEKLFF

V gene: TRBV20-1
D gene: -
J gene: TRBJ2-1
clone size: many
CDR3 DNA: TGCAGTGCTAGAGGCGGTCCAAAGTCCTACAATGAGCAGTTCTTC
CDR3 protein: CSARGGPKSYNEQFF

V gene: TRBV24-1
D gene: TRBD1
J gene: TRBJ2-1
clone size: many
CDR3 DNA: TGTGCCACCAGTGGTACTTCCGAGTCAGGGGGTCTGTTCTTC
CDR3 protein: CATSGTSESGGLFF

V gene: TRBV20-1
D gene: -
J gene: TRBJ2-7
clone size: many
CDR3 DNA: TGCAGTGCTAGACCGGGGCCCTCCTACGAGCAGTACTTC
CDR3 protein: CSARPGPSYEQYF

V gene: TRBV16
D gene: -
J gene: TRBJ1-1
clone size: many
CDR3 DNA: TGTGCCAGCAGCCCCAGTGGCACTGAAGCTTTCTTT
CDR3 protein: CASSPSGTEAFF

V gene: TRBV9
D gene: TRBD2
J gene: TRBJ2-1
clone size: many
CDR3 DNA: TGTGCCAGCAGCGCCCCTAGCGGGACTACCTACAATGAGCAGTTCTTC
CDR3 protein: CASSAPSGTTYNEQFF

V gene: TRBV5-5
D gene: -
J gene: TRBJ2-1
clone size: many
CDR3 DNA: TGTGCCAGCAGCTCTCAGTACAATGAGCAGTTCTTC
CDR3 protein: CASSSQYNEQFF

V gene: TRBV27
D gene: -
J gene: TRBJ2-7
clone size: many
CDR3 DNA: TGTGCCAGCAGTTTAGCAGCCTCCTACGAGCAGTACTTC
CDR3 protein: CASSLAASYEQYF

V gene: TRBV20-1
D gene: TRBD2
J gene: TRBJ2-7
clone size: many
CDR3 DNA: TGCAGTGTCCAACTAGCGGGAACCTACGAGCAGTACTTC
CDR3 protein: CSVQLAGTYEQYF

V gene: TRBV5-1
D gene: -
J gene: TRBJ1-2
clone size: many
CDR3 DNA: TGCGCCAGCAGCCTAACAGTGGGCACTAACTATGGCTACACCTTC
CDR3 protein: CASSLTVGTNYGYTF

V gene: TRBV13
D gene: -
J gene: TRBJ2-1
clone size: many
CDR3 DNA: TGTGCCAGCAGCTTATTGGAGGATCCCTCCAATGAGCAGTTCTTC
CDR3 protein: CASSLLEDPSNEQFF

V gene: TRBV27
D gene: -
J gene: TRBJ1-1
clone size: -
CDR3 DNA: TGTGCCAGCAGTTTAAGGCCAGGTTGGGGGAGCACTGAAGCTTTCTTT
CDR3 protein: CASSLRPGWGSTEAFF

V gene: TRBV30
D gene: -
J gene: TRBJ2-1
clone size: many
CDR3 DNA: TGTGCCTGGAGTGTCAGTCTGCTGACCAATGAGCAGTTCTTC
CDR3 protein: CAWSVSLLTNEQFF

V gene: TRBV2
D gene: -
J gene: TRBJ2-4
clone size: many
CDR3 DNA: TGTGCCTCACACACGGCAAACATTCAGTACTTC
CDR3 protein: CASHTANIQYF

V gene: TRBV10-3
D gene: TRBD2
J gene: TRBJ2-1
clone size: many
CDR3 DNA: TGTGCCATCAGGATACTAGCGGCCGGGGGGTTCTTC
CDR3 protein: CAIRILAAGGFF